The rows below give T cell receptor beta chains drawn from one sample of a study of blood T cell repertoires in COVID-19. Libraries were prepared by immunoSEQ multiplex PCR; TCRdb keeps only in-frame clonotypes and omits some of them. This sample has approximately 90,000 clones, with 80% found just once. The sequenced sample consisted of peripheral blood. The origin of the receptors is a woman of 80 years or more with acute or convalescent COVID-19. The CDR3 runs from the conserved cysteine through the conserved F or W. A D gene is named only where the DNA matches it firmly. Size tells how often a clone was seen (once, few, many) or the class of an expanded clone, and some rows leave it out.

13,TRBV2,TRBJ2-1,-,-,CASARGTNNEQFF,TGTGCCAGCGCTAGGGGGACGAACAATGAGCAGTTCTTC
16,TRBV19,TRBJ2-3,TRBD1,few,CASSRRTGGGTDTQYF,TGTGCCAGTAGTCGTAGGACAGGGGGAGGCACAGATACGCAGTATTTT
15,TRBV6-1,TRBJ2-2,-,-,CASSEHGSGTGELFF,TGTGCCAGCAGTGAACACGGGAGCGGTACCGGGGAGCTGTTTTTT
16,TRBV11-2,TRBJ1-6,-,few,CASSLRTVSYNSPLHF,TGTGCCAGCAGCCTTCGGACAGTATCCTATAATTCACCCCTCCACTTT
16,TRBV21-1,TRBJ2-7,-,few,CASSKVSGHNTYEQYF,TGTGCCAGCAGCAAAGTTTCTGGACACAATACCTACGAGCAGTACTTC
18,TRBV15,TRBJ1-5,TRBD1,-,CAKTPCGTGCMGNQPQHF,TGTGCCAAAACACCTTGCGGGACAGGGTGTATGGGCAATCAGCCCCAGCATTTT
16,TRBV7-2,TRBJ1-6,TRBD1,-,CASSSRLTGGGSPLHF,TGTGCCAGCAGCTCCCGATTGACAGGGGGCGGGTCACCCCTCCACTTT
16,TRBV7-9,TRBJ1-2,-,-,CASSFHYPAQGYGYTF,TGTGCCAGCAGCTTTCACTATCCCGCACAGGGCTATGGCTACACCTTC
15,TRBV5-3,TRBJ2-1,TRBD2,-,CARSSLAGRHNEQFF,TGTGCCAGAAGCTCCTTAGCGGGACGCCACAATGAGCAGTTCTTC
15,TRBV5-4,TRBJ2-2,TRBD2,-,CASSSGTSFTGELFF,TGTGCCAGCAGCTCGGGGACTAGTTTCACCGGGGAGCTGTTTTTT
17,TRBV5-4,TRBJ1-1,TRBD1,-,CASSHDRGPIMNTEAFF,TGTGCCAGCAGCCATGACAGGGGGCCCATCATGAACACTGAAGCTTTCTTT
13,TRBV18,TRBJ1-1,-,once,CASSPRGDTEAFF,TGTGCCAGCTCACCACGAGGTGACACTGAAGCTTTCTTT
16,TRBV30,TRBJ2-7,TRBD1,-,CAWRPSGQGISYEQYF,TGTGCCTGGAGGCCATCGGGACAGGGGATTTCCTACGAGCAGTACTTC
15,TRBV3-1/TRBV3-2,TRBJ1-4,TRBD1,-,CASSPVTGVDEKLFF,TGTGCCAGCAGCCCCGTGACAGGGGTTGATGAAAAACTGTTTTTT
15,TRBV9,TRBJ2-4,TRBD2,-,CASSLTSGSASIQYF,TGTGCCAGCAGTCTGACTAGCGGGAGTGCAAGCATTCAGTACTTC
14,TRBV19,TRBJ1-5,TRBD1,-,CASSIRQGYQPQHF,TGTGCCAGTAGTATCCGACAGGGGTATCAGCCCCAGCATTTT
18,TRBV15,TRBJ2-7,-,-,CATSRERSGKRTSYEQYF,TGTGCCACCAGCAGAGAACGGTCAGGGAAGAGGACCTCCTACGAGCAGTACTTC
17,TRBV4-2,TRBJ2-2,-,-,CASSQEVLVSNTGELFF,TGTGCCAGCAGCCAAGAGGTGCTAGTTTCGAACACCGGGGAGCTGTTTTTT
12,TRBV5-1,TRBJ2-2,-,-,CASSLDHGELFF,TGCGCCAGCAGCTTGGATCACGGGGAGCTGTTTTTT
15,TRBV11-2,TRBJ1-1,-,-,CASSLWAGKNTEAFF,TGTGCCAGCAGCTTATGGGCGGGAAAGAACACTGAAGCTTTCTTT
14,TRBV10-3,TRBJ1-4,-,-,CAIAPTGTNEKLFF,TGTGCCATCGCGCCCACAGGGACTAATGAAAAACTGTTTTTT
15,TRBV5-1,TRBJ1-1,-,-,CASSPRGQRNTEAFF,TGCGCCAGCAGCCCCCGGGGACAACGGAACACTGAAGCTTTCTTT
15,TRBV7-3,TRBJ2-1,TRBD1,-,CASSLRAGGTNEQFF,TGTGCCAGCAGCTTAAGGGCAGGGGGAACTAATGAGCAGTTCTTC
14,TRBV19,TRBJ1-2,-,-,CASSILAGGYGYTF,TGTGCCAGTAGTATACTCGCGGGGGGCTATGGCTACACCTTC